This T cell receptor beta chain was recorded in a study of shared clonotypes between healthy human individuals. Generated by immunoSEQ multiplex PCR, the TCRdb table keeps only in-frame clones and is missing some. The table lists around 600,000 clones, about 95% of them singletons, with approximately 0.12% in the top ten. With regard to this clone: Its antigen is currently unknown.

Study conclusions and caveats: Naive CD4 clonotypes overlapped across a few donors at about 5%. Donors were few, which limited the genetic and exposure-history diversity represented. Compared with clonotypes that all four donors shared, non-shared clonotypes had lower generation probabilities.

CDR1 is SGHTS and CDR2 is YDEGEE in the germline V gene. This CDR3 contains 13 residues. The V and J ends lost 5 bases and 3 bases respectively, with 9 bases between them. The naive CD8 subset, CD45RO-negative cells positively selected for CCR7, excluded terminally differentiated effector memory CD45RA+ cells. Sequenced sample: naive CD8+ T cells sorted from blood. This sequence joins TRBV5-8 and TRBJ1-5; D remains ambiguous. This clonotype originated in a woman in her 30s in good health. The CDR3 spells CASRPGYNQPQHF. The CDR3 DNA sequence: TGTGCCAGCAGGCCGGGGTACAATCAGCCCCAGCATTTT.